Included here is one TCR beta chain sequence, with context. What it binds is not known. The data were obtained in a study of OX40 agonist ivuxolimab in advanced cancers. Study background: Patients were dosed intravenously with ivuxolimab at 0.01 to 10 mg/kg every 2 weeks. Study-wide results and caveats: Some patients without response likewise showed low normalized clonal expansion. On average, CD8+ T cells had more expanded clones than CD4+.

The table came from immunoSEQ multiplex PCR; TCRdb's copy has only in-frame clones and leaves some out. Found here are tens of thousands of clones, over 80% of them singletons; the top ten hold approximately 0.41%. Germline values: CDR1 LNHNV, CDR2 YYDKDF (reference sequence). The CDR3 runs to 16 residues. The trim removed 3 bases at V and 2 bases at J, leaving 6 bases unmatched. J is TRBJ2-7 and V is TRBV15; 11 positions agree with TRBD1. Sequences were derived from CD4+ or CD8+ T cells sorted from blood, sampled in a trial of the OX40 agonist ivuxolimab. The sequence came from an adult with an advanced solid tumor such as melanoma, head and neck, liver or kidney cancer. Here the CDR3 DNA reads TGTGCCACCAGCAGCCTCCCGGGACAGGGGGCCTACGAGCAGTACTTC. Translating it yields CATSSLPGQGAYEQYF.